This is a list of T cell receptor beta chains from one sample in a study of Graves' ophthalmopathy and Graves' hyperthyroidism. TCRdb passed the multiplex PCR reads through MiXCR, listing each CDR3 protein once. The repertoire holds approximately 160,000 distinct CDR3 sequences, under 45% seen once, with around 8.9% in the top ten. Sequencing input: peripheral blood. The receptors derive from a young man with Graves' ophthalmopathy. Each CDR3 is given with its conserved first and last residue. D genes are given only for firm matches. For some rows the clone size is stated as once, few or many, or as a class when expanded; others skip it.

>TRBD2|TRBV12-3/TRBV12-4|NA|16|TRBJ2-7
CASALVLAGGHREQYF
TGTGCCAGCGCCTTGGTGCTAGCGGGAGGTCATCGCGAGCAGTACTTC
>TRBD1|TRBV6-1|NA|13|TRBJ1-1
CASSLDRGLEAFF
TGTGCCAGCAGCTTGGACAGGGGGCTCGAAGCTTTCTTT
>TRBD2|TRBV10-2|many|15|TRBJ2-7
CASRPWGGSSYEQYF
TGCGCCAGCAGACCCTGGGGGGGGAGCTCCTACGAGCAGTACTTC
>NA|TRBV28|many|15|TRBJ1-2
CASSLLPARDRGYTF
TGTGCCAGCAGTTTACTTCCGGCCAGGGATCGTGGCTACACCTTC
>NA|TRBV28|many|14|TRBJ1-2
CASSLPDRRYGYTF
TGTGCCAGCAGTTTACCGGACAGACGCTATGGCTACACCTTC
>NA|TRBV6-1|NA|12|TRBJ2-7
CASHPSGREQYF
TGTGCCAGCCACCCTTCGGGACGCGAGCAGTACTTC
>NA|TRBV6-2/TRBV6-3|NA|14|TRBJ2-7
CASKGSGGYYEQYF
TGTGCCAGCAAGGGCAGCGGAGGGTATTACGAGCAGTACTTC
>TRBD1|TRBV5-6|many|15|TRBJ1-1
CASSYRGTGPSEAFF
TGTGCCAGCAGCTACCGTGGGACAGGGCCTTCTGAAGCTTTCTTT
>TRBD1|TRBV4-1|many|17|TRBJ1-2
CASSQVNRDRGRDGYTF
TGCGCCAGCAGCCAAGTAAACCGGGACAGGGGGCGGGATGGCTACACCTTC
>NA|TRBV6-1|NA|11|TRBJ2-5
CASSEVGTQYF
TGTGCCAGCAGTGAAGTAGGGACCCAGTACTTC
>NA|TRBV7-2|many|14|TRBJ1-1
CASTLDGQFQGAFF
TGTGCCAGCACGTTGGACGGTCAGTTTCAGGGGGCTTTCTTT
>NA|TRBV9|many|16|TRBJ1-6
CASSAEGRARNSPLHF
TGTGCCAGCAGCGCCGAGGGTCGGGCACGGAATTCACCCCTCCACTTT
>TRBD1|TRBV10-2|NA|14|TRBJ1-2
CASSETGTGDGYTF
TGCGCCAGCAGCGAGACCGGGACAGGGGATGGCTACACCTTC
>NA|TRBV6-1|few|14|TRBJ2-7
CASKGPVGRGEQYF
TGTGCCAGCAAAGGACCAGTGGGAAGGGGGGAGCAGTACTTC
>TRBD1|TRBV6-2/TRBV6-3|NA|16|TRBJ2-7
CASSYPDGTGAYEQYF
TGTGCCAGCAGTTACCCGGACGGGACAGGGGCCTACGAGCAGTACTTC
>TRBD1|TRBV6-5|many|17|TRBJ2-5
CASSYSGSDRGYETQYF
TGTGCCAGCAGTTACTCGGGGTCAGACAGGGGGTATGAGACCCAGTACTTC
>TRBD1|TRBV30|NA|15|TRBJ1-6
CAWSAETGFFSPLHF
TGTGCCTGGAGCGCGGAGACAGGGTTTTTTTCACCCCTCCACTTT
>NA|TRBV27|many|14|TRBJ2-2
CASSLYRGTGELFF
TGTGCCAGCAGTTTGTATCGAGGAACCGGGGAGCTGTTTTTT
>TRBD1|TRBV7-2|few|14|TRBJ1-5
CASSLGQGSQPQHF
TGTGCCAGCAGCTTAGGACAGGGAAGTCAGCCCCAGCATTTT
>NA|TRBV6-1|few|13|TRBJ1-6
CASTDQLHSPLHF
TGTGCCAGCACCGACCAGTTACATTCACCCCTCCACTTT
>NA|TRBV6-1|NA|15|TRBJ2-7
CASSPRTGHSYEQYF
TGTGCCAGCAGCCCTCGGACGGGGCACTCCTACGAGCAGTACTTC
>TRBD2|TRBV4-1|NA|14|TRBJ2-5
CASSTSGSSETQYF
TGCGCCAGCAGCACTAGCGGGAGCAGTGAGACCCAGTACTTC
>NA|TRBV6-5|many|10|TRBJ1-2
CASSLGSEVF
TGTGCCAGCAGTCTTGGCTCTGAAGTTTTC
>NA|TRBV28|many|14|TRBJ2-7
CASSSRASYYEQYF
TGTGCCAGCAGTTCCCGGGCCTCGTACTACGAGCAGTACTTC
>NA|TRBV7-8|NA|15|TRBJ2-3
CASSPGLGRTDTQYF
TGTGCCAGCAGCCCAGGACTCGGTCGCACAGATACGCAGTATTTT
>TRBD2|TRBV2|NA|15|TRBJ2-5
CASNIGSGREETQYF
TGTGCCAGCAACATTGGCAGCGGGAGGGAAGAGACCCAGTACTTC
>NA|TRBV29-1|many|15|TRBJ1-1
CSAEGRGGPNTEAFF
TGCAGCGCCGAAGGGCGGGGGGGGCCCAACACTGAAGCTTTCTTT
>NA|TRBV6-2/TRBV6-3|NA|16|TRBJ2-5
CASTPWFVGAQETQYF
TGTGCCAGCACCCCTTGGTTTGTGGGGGCCCAAGAGACCCAGTACTTC
>TRBD2|TRBV6-5|many|15|TRBJ2-7
CASSLGLVGSYEQYF
TGTGCCAGCAGTCTTGGACTAGTAGGGTCCTACGAGCAGTACTTC
>TRBD1|TRBV6-1|many|12|TRBJ2-5
CASSRDRETQYF
TGTGCCAGCAGCCGGGACAGAGAGACCCAGTACTTC
>NA|TRBV6-1|NA|13|TRBJ1-1
CASSIQSYTEAFF
TGTGCCAGCAGTATACAGAGCTACACTGAAGCTTTCTTT
>NA|TRBV2|NA|10|TRBJ2-4
CASNGDIQYF
TGTGCCAGCAATGGTGACATTCAGTACTTC
>NA|TRBV6-5|many|16|TRBJ2-2
CASSYPRGGNTGELFF
TGTGCCAGCAGTTACCCCAGGGGAGGGAACACCGGGGAGCTGTTTTTT
>TRBD1|TRBV28|NA|21|TRBJ2-5
CASSLDWETGPGDDPLETQYF
TGTGCCAGCAGTTTGGATTGGGAGACAGGGCCGGGCGACGATCCGTTGGAGACCCAGTACTTC
>NA|TRBV20-1|NA|13|TRBJ2-7
CSARDLSAGGPYF
TGCAGTGCTAGAGATCTGTCGGCAGGCGGTCCGTACTTC
>NA|TRBV6-2/TRBV6-3|many|13|TRBJ1-1
CASSVPGDTEAFF
TGTGCCAGCAGCGTCCCGGGGGACACTGAAGCTTTCTTT
>NA|TRBV12-3/TRBV12-4|many|13|TRBJ2-7
CASSLPSEYEQYF
TGTGCCAGCAGTTTGCCTAGCGAGTACGAGCAGTACTTC
>TRBD1|TRBV6-1|NA|16|TRBJ1-5
CASSEGTGFSNQPQHF
TGTGCCAGCAGTGAGGGGACAGGGTTTAGCAATCAGCCCCAGCATTTT
>NA|TRBV19|NA|13|TRBJ1-1
CASSDRMNTEAFF
TGTGCCAGTAGTGACAGGATGAACACTGAAGCTTTCTTT
>NA|TRBV7-9|many|12|TRBJ1-2
CASSWHDYGYTF
TGTGCCAGCAGCTGGCATGACTATGGCTACACCTTC
>NA|TRBV12-3/TRBV12-4|many|15|TRBJ1-5
CASSFGHFSNQPQHF
TGTGCCAGCAGTTTCGGGCACTTTAGCAATCAGCCCCAGCATTTT
>NA|TRBV15|many|16|TRBJ1-1
CATSGDDNRINTEAFF
TGTGCCACCAGCGGGGATGATAACAGGATCAACACTGAAGCTTTCTTT
>NA|TRBV6-5|many|13|TRBJ1-3
CASSRGIGNTIYF
TGTGCCAGCAGTCGGGGCATTGGAAACACCATATATTTT
>NA|TRBV12-3/TRBV12-4|NA|18|TRBJ2-5
CASSRRYTSAGDKETQYF
TGTGCCAGCAGCCGCCGGTATACTAGCGCAGGGGATAAAGAGACCCAGTACTTC
>NA|TRBV6-2/TRBV6-3|many|13|TRBJ1-1
CASRPEGGAVAFF
TGTGCCAGCAGACCCGAGGGGGGCGCAGTGGCTTTCTTT
>NA|TRBV6-4|many|13|TRBJ2-2
CASSEGHTGELFF
TGTGCCAGCAGTGAGGGACACACCGGGGAGCTGTTTTTT
>NA|TRBV6-4|NA|10|TRBJ2-5
CASSRSKQYF
TGTGCCAGCAGTAGGTCGAAACAGTACTTC
>TRBD2|TRBV13|many|16|TRBJ2-2
CASSLRLAENTGELFF
TGTGCCAGCAGCCTCCGACTAGCGGAAAACACCGGGGAGCTGTTTTTT
>TRBD1|TRBV6-1|NA|16|TRBJ1-5
CASSETGTGRNQPQHF
TGTGCCAGCAGCGAAACCGGGACAGGGCGCAATCAGCCCCAGCATTTT
>NA|TRBV24-1|many|13|TRBJ1-5
CATSEARFMAQHF
TGTGCCACCAGTGAGGCCCGTTTTATGGCCCAGCATTTT
>TRBD1|TRBV28|many|16|TRBJ2-7
CASTLRRTGSTREQYF
TGTGCCAGCACTCTCCGGAGGACAGGGAGCACGCGAGAGCAGTACTTC
>NA|TRBV20-1|NA|13|TRBJ1-1
CSAVQGMSTEAFF
TGCAGTGCTGTACAGGGAATGAGCACTGAAGCTTTCTTT
>NA|TRBV28|many|13|TRBJ2-5
CASSYGGRETQYF
TGTGCCAGCAGTTACGGGGGGCGAGAGACCCAGTACTTC
>NA|TRBV2|NA|14|TRBJ1-1
CASSGLGTNTEAFF
TGTGCCAGCAGTGGACTAGGAACGAACACTGAAGCTTTCTTT
>NA|TRBV12-3/TRBV12-4|NA|15|TRBJ2-5
CASSQTGDSQETQYF
TGTGCCAGCAGCCAGACGGGGGACAGTCAAGAGACCCAGTACTTC
>NA|TRBV6-5|many|14|TRBJ1-2
CASRATTGSYGYTF
TGTGCCAGCAGGGCTACGACGGGGTCATATGGCTACACCTTC
>NA|TRBV24-1|NA|17|TRBJ2-2
CATSDSPGPGYSGELFF
TGTGCCACCAGTGATTCTCCAGGCCCGGGCTATTCCGGGGAGCTGTTTTTT